These T cell receptor beta chains were read from a single sample in a study of cytomegalovirus exposure and HLA in healthy donors. Assay used: immunoSEQ multiplex PCR; TCRdb lists only in-frame clones, some missing. This table has some 140,000 clones, roughly 72% appearing once. The sequenced sample was PBMCs. The receptors come from a man aged 25-40 years in good health and CMV-seronegative. Both conserved end residues are part of each CDR3. A D gene is named only where the DNA matches it firmly. Size tells how often a clone was seen (once, few, many) or the class of an expanded clone, and some rows leave it out.

d_call clone_size j_call v_call cdr3_nt cdr3_aa
. . TRBJ1-2 TRBV10-3 TGTGCCATCAGTGAGTCATGGAGTGGCTACACCTTC CAISESWSGYTF
TRBD1 . TRBJ1-1 TRBV7-2 TGTGCCAGCAGCTTAGCAGGGGGCGGTACCACTGAAGCTTTCTTT CASSLAGGGTTEAFF
TRBD1 . TRBJ1-1 TRBV27 TGTGCCAGCAGTTCAACAGGGGGTGGCACTGAAGCTTTCTTT CASSSTGGGTEAFF
. . TRBJ1-2 TRBV7-9 TGTGCCAGCAGCCCCGGACTCGCCTATGGCTACACCTTC CASSPGLAYGYTF
. . TRBJ1-1 TRBV18 TGTGCCAGCTCACCAGGTCGGAGCACTGAAGCTTTCTTT CASSPGRSTEAFF
TRBD2 few TRBJ2-5 TRBV5-4 TGTGCCAGCAGTTATAGCGGGGGGGCCCAGACCCAGTACTTC CASSYSGGAQTQYF
. many TRBJ1-1 TRBV6-1 TGTGCCAGCAGTGAAGTCGGAGGTTGGTTCTTT CASSEVGGWFF
TRBD1 . TRBJ1-2 TRBV5-6 TGTGCCAGCAGCCTAACGATCCCGGGACAGGGTTATGGCTACACCTTC CASSLTIPGQGYGYTF
. few TRBJ2-7 TRBV7-6 TGTGCCAGCAGCTCACTTAGGGGAAAGACCTACGAGCAGTACTTC CASSSLRGKTYEQYF
TRBD1 few TRBJ2-5 TRBV7-3 TGTGCCAGCAGCTTAGGCAGGGGGGAGACCCAGTACTTC CASSLGRGETQYF
TRBD1 . TRBJ2-5 TRBV6-1 TGTGCCAGCAGTGAAGTGGGGACAGGGGAAGAGACCCAGTACTTC CASSEVGTGEETQYF
TRBD2 . TRBJ2-2 TRBV10-3 TGTGCCTCGGGAGGTGGTGGTGGGGAGCTGTTTTTT CASGGGGGELFF
. . TRBJ2-5 TRBV25-1 TGTGCCAGCAGTGGGATGGTGGAGGAGACCCAGTACTTC CASSGMVEETQYF